This record concerns one TCR beta chain sequence. The antigen is not known. The data derive from a study of beta chain features in type 1 diabetes. General study results and limits: The similarity of naive, central memory and Treg TCRB repertoires appeared greater among patients than among healthy donors. VDJ junctions sequenced from type 1 diabetes patients showed fewer insertions and more deletions. Type 1 diabetes patients had TCRB CDR3s that were shorter (moderately but significantly so) in all four CD4+ subsets.

Germline V gene lookup returns CDR1 KGHSH and CDR2 LQKENI. The CDR3 contains 13 residues. V was clipped by 4 bases and J by 1 base, with 8 bases between them. Every bit of the isolated RNA underwent reverse transcription, so sequencing read expressed TCRB transcripts. About 3.57 million reads were obtained on average from naive, central memory and regulatory T cell samples. Sequenced by immunoSEQ multiplex PCR; TCRdb stores in-frame clones only, minus some. There are about 350,000 clones in the sample; around a fifth occur only once, and approximately 0.041% lies in the top ten. The sample comprised naive CD4+ T cells from blood. This chain joins TRBV18 and TRBJ2-7; the D is unclear. The clonotype comes from a woman aged 18 to 35 in good health. The CDR3 loop is CASSLPSSYEQYF. The CDR3 nucleotides are TGTGCCAGCTCACTCCCTTCGTCCTACGAGCAGTACTTC.